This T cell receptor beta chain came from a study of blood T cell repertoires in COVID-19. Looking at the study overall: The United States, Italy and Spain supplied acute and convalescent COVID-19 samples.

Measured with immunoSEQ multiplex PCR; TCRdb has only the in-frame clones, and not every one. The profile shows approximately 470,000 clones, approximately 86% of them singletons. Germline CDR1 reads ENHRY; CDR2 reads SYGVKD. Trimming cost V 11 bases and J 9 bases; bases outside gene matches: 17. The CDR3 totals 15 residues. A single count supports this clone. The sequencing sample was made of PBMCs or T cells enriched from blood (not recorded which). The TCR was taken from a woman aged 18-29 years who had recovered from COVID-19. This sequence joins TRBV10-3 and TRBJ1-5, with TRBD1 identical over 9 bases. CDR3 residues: CAFEQGAALIWPQHF. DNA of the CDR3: TGTGCCTTCGAACAGGGGGCTGCACTAATTTGGCCCCAGCATTTT.